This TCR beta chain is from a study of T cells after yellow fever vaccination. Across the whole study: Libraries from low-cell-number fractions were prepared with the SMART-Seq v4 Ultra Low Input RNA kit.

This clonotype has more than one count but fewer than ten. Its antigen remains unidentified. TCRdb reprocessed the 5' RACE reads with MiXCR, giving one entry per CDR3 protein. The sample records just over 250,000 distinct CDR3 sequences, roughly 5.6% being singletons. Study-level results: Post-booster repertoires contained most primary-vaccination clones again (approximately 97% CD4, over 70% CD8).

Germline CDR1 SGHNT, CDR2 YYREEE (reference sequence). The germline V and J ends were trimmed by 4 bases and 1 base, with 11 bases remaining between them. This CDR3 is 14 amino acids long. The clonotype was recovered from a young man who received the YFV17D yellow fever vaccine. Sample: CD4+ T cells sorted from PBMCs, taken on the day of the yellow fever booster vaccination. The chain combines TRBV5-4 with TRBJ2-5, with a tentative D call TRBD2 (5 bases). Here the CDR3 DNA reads TGTGCCAGCAGCCGAAACCGGGGCCAAGAGACCCAGTACTTC. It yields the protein CASSRNRGQETQYF. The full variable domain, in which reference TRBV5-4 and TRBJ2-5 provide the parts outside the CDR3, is ETGVTQSPTHLIKTRGQQVTLRCSSQSGHNTVSWYQQALGQGPQFIFQYYREEENGRGNFPPRFSGLQFPNYSSELNVNALELDDSALYLCASSRNRGQETQYFGPGTRLLVL.